What follows describes a single T cell receptor (beta chain). The junction does not match germline at one end; this may be a read error. Constant-region priming of roughly 0.45 ug total RNA yielded TCR beta cDNA. Slightly modified ARM-PCR, run as three nested multiplex PCR rounds, produced the TCR beta libraries. Use of TRBV1-TRBV30 forward primers with a C-beta reverse primer characterized the first two PCR rounds, which lasted around 11 cycles each. TCRdb analysed the multiplex PCR reads with MiXCR anew, one entry per CDR3 protein. The sample carries about 25,000 distinct CDR3 sequences, approximately 80% recorded once. This CDR3 has 12 amino acids. Germline V CDR1 and CDR2: SGHAT, FQNNGV. The record originates from a study of tumor-infiltrating lymphocytes in primary liver carcinoma. The approximately 20-31 mg bulk tissue piece was not sorted before simultaneous RNA and DNA extraction. The patients presented with primary liver carcinoma, which was managed through surgical resection.

Sequences were obtained from liver tumor tissue from sampling region 5. Documented subset: tumor region T5, tumor centre. This receptor was obtained from a woman aged 30 to 39 with primary liver carcinoma and hepatitis B virus infection. The chain joins TRBV11-2 to TRBJ1-4, with D perhaps matching TRBD1 (5 bases). In DNA, the CDR3 is TGCGTCACCAGCCCCTGGGGGGGAAAACTGTTTTTT. Protein product: CVTSPWGGKLFF.